This T cell receptor (beta chain) is from a study of cytomegalovirus exposure and HLA in healthy donors (dated by TCRdb to 2016 to 2017). With regard to the full study: An earlier analysis of some 500 of the donors reported 250 to 300 Gb of sequence data and roughly 100 million unique TCR beta sequences from roughly 200 million T cells. An early release covering around 630 HLA-typed donors comprised approximately 290 gigabases of sequencing data and around 85 million unique TCR sequences. The genetic ancestry cluster associated with self-reported Caucasian donors included 81% of the approximately 430 genotyped donors. The study was designed to test whether signatures of past pathogen exposure could be identified by cataloging public T cell receptors. Using immunosequencing, the study profiled T cell repertoires from about 650 subjects and related those repertoires to cytomegalovirus serostatus. Besides the first cohort of roughly 700 subjects, a separate validation cohort made up of roughly 120 different subjects was used. The study combined high-throughput TCR immunosequencing, statistical association of individual TCRs with disease status, and machine learning to predict cytomegalovirus infection status. In a later analysis, previously published TCR beta repertoires from 600 to 850 donors were re-analyzed and high-resolution HLA genotyping was added so that TCR occurrence patterns could be studied. Rather than drawing on any new phenotypic data, the later analysis identified candidate immune exposures from TCR beta sequences and the way those sequences occurred across donors. To decide whether each TCR beta V gene segment behaved as functional or pseudogenic, an earlier analysis of some 570 of the donors relied on high-throughput TCR beta sequencing. Alongside the repertoire data, information on donor age, sex, ethnicity and CMV serostatus was compiled. A later genetic analysis took genome-wide SNP genotypes for about 65% of the 666 donors and used that subset as a discovery cohort. Every repertoire in the discovery cohort had been generated on one and the same sequencing platform. Both class I and class II loci were covered by HLA typing, at four-digit resolution. The number of donors typed differed by locus, with roughly 629-640 for A, B, C, DRB1 and DQB1, 522 for DQA1, approximately 580 for DPA1, and some 440 for DPB1. Because of strong linkage in the cohort, roughly five DR-DQ haplotypes were treated as single units for association and clustering. On average, 235,054 unique TCR beta nucleotide sequences were sequenced per donor among a few hundred genotyped donors of the cohort, with about 19% of those sequences being non-productive. Study-wide findings and limitations: Some IMGT-functional V segments, including TRBV6-2 and TRBV6-3, could not be told apart with the 87-base-pair reads, so those segments were excluded. The sequencing pipeline was judged likely to have produced a cluster of highly shared sequence variants as a technical artifact. A later analysis found that HLA-associated TCR beta chains were more clonally expanded and had lower generation probabilities than equally common non-associated chains. HLA typing was unavailable for some donors at each locus, so association tests used only the typed subset. In an earlier analysis of approximately 590 of the donors, most TCR beta V segments appeared in productive rearrangements about 87% or about 30% of the time, broadly matching IMGT annotations. In a later analysis, most CMV-associated TCR beta chains were found to appear HLA-restricted, with HLA associations seemingly driven largely by CMV exposure. The classifier was reported to diagnose cytomegalovirus status with high specificity and sensitivity in both the original and validation cohorts. Most TCR sequences were observed very rarely across donors, whereas some public TCRs were present in many individuals. Immune exposure information for the cohort was limited to CMV serostatus. A further reported finding was that TCR beta sequences accurately predicted the HLA-A and HLA-B alleles for most subjects in the first cohort. When HLA alleles, especially DR and DQ, strongly co-occurred, TCR associations were difficult to assign to individual alleles. Correlated functional status among segregating V segments might be attributable to linkage disequilibrium, but an unknown experimental factor could not be ruled out. V-gene and J-gene trimming of TCR beta chains was associated with a missense DCLRE1C variant in a later genetic analysis, and the association was replicated in an independent cohort. According to the authors, the approach could potentially be generalized to other disease states and immunological phenotypes. The earlier analysis of some 560 of the donors excluded roughly 17 rarely observed V segments, including chromosome 9 orphons, because counts were too low. Roughly uniform sequencing depth across donors was assumed in presence/absence analyses, although this assumption may not hold. The study gave a list of around 170 TCR beta chains associated with cytomegalovirus. Specific HLA alleles were associated with 16,951 TCR beta sequences at a false discovery rate of 0.05 in a later analysis. In a later genetic analysis, fewer N-insertions in productive TCRs were reported among donors in an Asian-associated ancestry cluster than the roughly 700-donor mean. This cohort had only TCR beta chains sequenced, and the lack of alpha or paired-chain data limited which features could be detected. A later analysis reported that several top co-occurrence clusters appeared linked to parvovirus B19, influenza, CMV and Epstein-Barr virus. According to a later analysis, TCR association rates differed among HLA loci, with DRB1 alleles showing the most associated TCRs and HLA-C alleles showing the fewest. Three of the identified cytomegalovirus-associated TCR beta chains were confirmed in vitro to be specific for cytomegalovirus antigens.

Comments on this clone: Its antigen is still unknown. No much larger clone is present one base from it, and per-base qualities are unavailable.

The library relied on the immunoSEQ multiplex PCR assay. For the multiplex PCR, a mixture combining 60 forward primers for TCR Vbeta segments and 13 reverse primers for TCR Jbeta segments was used. The CDR3 region of rearranged TCR beta genes was amplified from genomic DNA by a multiplex PCR assay. The Illumina HiSeq System was used to sequence the amplified TCR beta libraries as 87-base-pair reads. Per the authors' processing: In a later analysis, 70 million to 95 million unique TCR beta chains were counted across the 500 to 850 repertoires, and around 10 million of these chains were shared by at least two donors. A nearest-neighbor algorithm error-corrected the raw reads and collapsed the reads into unique sequences, merging closely related sequences to remove PCR and sequencing errors. CDR3 sequences were aligned to IMGT reference sequences to assign V, D and J gene segments. For a sequence to be retained, at least a six-nucleotide match to both a V gene segment and a J gene segment was required. A rearrangement was called productive if the CDR3 had no stop codons and remained in frame with V and J, and every other rearrangement was called non-productive. CDR3 was defined according to IMGT convention as the region running from the second conserved V-encoded cysteine to the conserved J-encoded phenylalanine. The earlier analysis of about 640 of the donors excluded any sequence lacking an unambiguous match to a single V gene segment. In an earlier analysis of several hundred of the donors, a V segment was called functional when productive rearrangements were above 56.7%, and segregating when the standard deviation between donors exceeded 5%. A statistical classification framework was developed to diagnose cytomegalovirus status using the catalog of TCR beta chain sequences. A later analysis assigned V and J genes by comparing TCR nucleotide sequences with IMGT/GENE-DB human TR gene sequences. A later analysis assigned CDR3 sequences and most-parsimonious VDJ recombination scenarios with the TCRdist pipeline. In a later analysis, every TCR beta chain was defined by the combination of its CDR3 amino acid sequence and its V-gene family, and reads without a unique V-gene family were dropped. In a later analysis, fewer than 650 highly shared, low-generation-probability nucleotide sequences were removed to address suspected cross-contamination and a sequencing artifact. In a later analysis, a clonal expansion index was calculated for each public chain from normalized within-repertoire ranks of inferred template counts. Generation probabilities in a later analysis came from a VDJ recombination model fitted to out-of-frame rearrangements, and those results were checked against IGoR. Hypergeometric tests were used in a later analysis to score TCR-TCR, TCR-HLA and TCR-CMV co-occurrence, with a repertoire-size bias correction applied to the TCR pairs. False discovery rates were estimated in a later analysis by permuting HLA or CMV assignments 20 times. In a later analysis, co-occurring TCRs were grouped using DBSCAN, with TCRdist sequence similarity added in when clustering inside HLA-allele-positive subsets. Repertoires with fewer than 30,000 or more than 120,000 public chains were left out of co-occurrence clustering, as were about five repertoires with anomalous nucleotide sharing. TCRdb carries this immuneACCESS record with in-frame sequences only. Its versions omit some clonotypes, under half of them owing to an unresolved V gene in the studies checked, with the rest unexplained. V and J calls and clone size are copied from that table; D and trimming were computed from the DNA. The sample has 180,000 or so clones on record, roughly 80% of them singletons. The top ten clonotypes cover around 8% of the sample.

Relative to germline, V is 0 bases shorter and J is 2 bases shorter, with 11 bases between their ends. The germline V gene supplies CDR1 SNHLY and CDR2 FYNNEI. From the cysteine through the phenylalanine, the CDR3 covers 15 amino acids. CDR3 DNA only is kept here, 45 bases in frame from base 1. The cohort was made up of 666 healthy bone marrow donors. At the time of sampling, every cohort member was nominally healthy, though immune exposures that went unrecorded were likely present. The donor tested CMV seropositive and was one of the 289 seropositive cohort members. A peripheral blood sample was collected from each donor, and TCR beta sequencing was performed on peripheral blood mononuclear cells. The Qiagen DNeasy Blood Extraction Kit was used to extract genomic DNA from the blood cell samples.

The sample comprised PBMCs. The sequence joins TRBV2 to TRBJ2-7; the D segment could be TRBD1, given 6 matching bases. The TCR comes from a woman aged 40 to 50 in good health and CMV-seropositive. The bases read TGTGCCAGCAGTGAAGCGCCGCAGGGGCCCTACGAGCAGTACTTC. Its protein reads: CASSEAPQGPYEQYF. The CDR3, completed at both ends by the reference TRBV2 and TRBJ2-7 genes, gives the full variable domain EPEVTQTPSHQVTQMGQEVILRCVPISNHLYFYWYRQILGQKVEFLVSFYNNEISEKSEIFDDQFSVERPDGSNFTLKIRSTKLEDSAMYFCASSEAPQGPYEQYFGPGTRLTVT.